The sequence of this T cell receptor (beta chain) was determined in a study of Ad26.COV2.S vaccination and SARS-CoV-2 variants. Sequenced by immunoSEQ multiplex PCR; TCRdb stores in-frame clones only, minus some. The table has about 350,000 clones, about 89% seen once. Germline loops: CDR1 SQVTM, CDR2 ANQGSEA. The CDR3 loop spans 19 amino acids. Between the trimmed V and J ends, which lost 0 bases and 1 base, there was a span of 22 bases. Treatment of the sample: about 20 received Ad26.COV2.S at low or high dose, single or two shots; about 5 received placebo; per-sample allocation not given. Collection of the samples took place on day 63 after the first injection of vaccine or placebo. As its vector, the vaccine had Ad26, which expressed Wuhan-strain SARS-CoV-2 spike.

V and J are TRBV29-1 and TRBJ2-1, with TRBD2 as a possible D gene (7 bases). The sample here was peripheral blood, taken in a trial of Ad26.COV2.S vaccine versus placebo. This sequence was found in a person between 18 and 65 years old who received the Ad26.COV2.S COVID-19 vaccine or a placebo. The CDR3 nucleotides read TGCAGCGTTGAAGATGGGGGGGGCGTAGCGGCCCTGTCCTACAATGAGCAGTTCTTC. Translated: CSVEDGGGVAALSYNEQFF.